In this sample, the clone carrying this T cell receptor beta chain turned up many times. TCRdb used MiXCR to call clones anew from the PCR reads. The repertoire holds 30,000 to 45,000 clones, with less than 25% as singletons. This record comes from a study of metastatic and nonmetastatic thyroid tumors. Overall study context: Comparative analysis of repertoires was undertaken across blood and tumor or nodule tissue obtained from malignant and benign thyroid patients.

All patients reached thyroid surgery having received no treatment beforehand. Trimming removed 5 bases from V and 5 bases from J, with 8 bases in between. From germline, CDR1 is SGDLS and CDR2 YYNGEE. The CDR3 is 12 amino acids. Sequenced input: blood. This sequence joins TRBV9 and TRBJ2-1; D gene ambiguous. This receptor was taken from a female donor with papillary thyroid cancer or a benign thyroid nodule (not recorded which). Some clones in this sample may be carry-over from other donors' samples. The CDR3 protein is CASSSQNNEQFF. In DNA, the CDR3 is TGTGCCAGCAGTAGTCAAAACAATGAGCAGTTCTTC.